This entry lists 9 T cell receptor beta chains sequenced from one sample in a study of T cell responses to AZD1222 COVID-19 vaccine. Measured with immunoSEQ multiplex PCR; TCRdb has only the in-frame clones, and not every one. The sample carries tens of thousands of clones, approximately 91% recorded once. Sample: peripheral blood, taken on day 0 of AZD1222 vaccination. The receptor source for this set is an adult in good health.

The chain uses TRBV5-4 and TRBJ2-5; the match to TRBD2 covers 12 bases. CDR1 and CDR2 from the germline V gene are SGHNT and YYREEE (reference sequence). There are 18 residues in the CDR3. The J segment lost 4 bases and the V segment lost 0 bases, leaving 10 bases of the junction unmatched. Here the CDR3 reads CASSLGLAGGSVRETQYF. The CDR3 nucleotides read TGTGCCAGCAGCTTGGGGCTAGCGGGAGGGTCTGTTCGAGAGACCCAGTACTTC.

The chain employs TRBV12-2 and TRBJ2-2. TRBV12-2 is assigned pseudogene status. The CDR3 totals 16 residues. The CDR3 DNA is TGTGCAAGTCGCTCCGTTCTATTGGGATGGACCGGGGAGCTGTTTTTT. Translating gives CASRSVLLGWTGELFF.

This chain connects TRBV3-1 (or the pseudogene TRBV3-2) to TRBJ2-1; possible D gene TRBD2, 6 bases. Trimming left V 4 bases short and J 3 bases short, with 13 bases between. Germline lookup yields CDR1 LGHDT and CDR2 YNNKEL (reference sequence). The CDR3 runs 15 residues. This CDR3 reads CASSPGGTYYNEQFF. CDR3 DNA sequence: TGTGCCAGCAGCCCCGGAGGGACCTACTACAATGAGCAGTTCTTC.

V usage is TRBV7-9 and J usage is TRBJ2-1; TRBD2 agrees at 7 bases. The CDR3 covers 19 residues. After removal of 1 base from V and 3 bases from J, the junction contained 15 bases not matched to a gene. Germline CDR1 reads SEHNR; CDR2 reads FQNEAQ (reference sequence). The DNA of the CDR3 is TGTGCCAGCAGCTTAGAGGGAGGGTCGATCCCCGGGGACTACAATGAGCAGTTCTTC. Its translation is CASSLEGGSIPGDYNEQFF. The full variable domain, rest sourced from reference TRBV7-9 and TRBJ2-1, is DTGVSQNPRHKITKRGQNVTFRCDPISEHNRLYWYRQTLGQGPEFLTYFQNEAQLEKSRLLSDRFSAERPKGSFSTLEIQRTEQGDSAMYLCASSLEGGSIPGDYNEQFFGPGTRLTVL.

The rearrangement links TRBV7-3 to TRBJ1-2; 10 nucleotides agree with TRBD1. The CDR3 totals 20 residues. Losses at the gene ends were 5 bases for V and 1 base for J; bases not matched to a gene: 19. The germline V gene encodes CDR1 SGHTA and CDR2 FQGTGA. CDR3 in amino acids: CASSQVGRGNDRGHNYGYTF. DNA for the CDR3: TGTGCCAGCAGCCAAGTCGGACGAGGGAATGACAGGGGGCATAACTATGGCTACACCTTC.

V usage is TRBV18 and J usage is TRBJ2-1, with D unclear. The CDR3 runs 15 residues. The V and J ends lost 0 bases and 1 base respectively, with 7 bases between them. Germline CDR1 is KGHSH and CDR2 is LQKENI. In DNA form, the CDR3 reads TGTGCCAGCTCACCACCGCCAGGTTCCTACAATGAGCAGTTCTTC. This codes for CASSPPPGSYNEQFF.

This chain links TRBV7-8 with TRBJ2-7; D unresolved. The CDR3 runs 14 residues. V gave up 5 bases and J gave up 2 bases, with 13 bases separating them. Germline assignment: CDR1 SGHVS and CDR2 FQNEAQ. This CDR3 is CASSLLGGAYEQYF. The CDR3 DNA sequence: TGTGCCAGCAGCCTTCTGGGCGGAGCCTACGAGCAGTACTTC. The full variable domain, its missing parts supplied by reference TRBV7-8 and TRBJ2-7, is GAGVSQSPRYKVAKRGQDVALRCDPISGHVSLFWYQQALGQGPEFLTYFQNEAQLDKSGLPSDRFFAERPEGSVSTLKIQRTQQEDSAVYLCASSLLGGAYEQYFGPGTRLTVT.

The chain employs TRBV5-5 and TRBJ1-5; D remains ambiguous. The germline gives CDR1 SGHKS, CDR2 YYEKEE (reference sequence). The CDR3 covers 13 residues. The ends were cut back, 0 bases at V and 6 bases at J, with 7 bases in the middle. The CDR3 DNA follows: TGTGCCAGCAGCTTGGAGCTCGTTCAGCCCCAGCATTTT. As protein: CASSLELVQPQHF.

The chain joins TRBV7-9 to TRBJ2-3; weak D call: TRBD1 (7 bases). This CDR3 comprises 16 residues. Trimming took 1 base from V and 1 from J, leaving 12 bases between them. From germline, CDR1 is SEHNR and CDR2 FQNEAQ (reference sequence). The CDR3 loop is CASSLGPRGGTDTQYF. DNA for the CDR3: TGTGCCAGCAGCTTAGGTCCCAGGGGGGGCACAGATACGCAGTATTTT.